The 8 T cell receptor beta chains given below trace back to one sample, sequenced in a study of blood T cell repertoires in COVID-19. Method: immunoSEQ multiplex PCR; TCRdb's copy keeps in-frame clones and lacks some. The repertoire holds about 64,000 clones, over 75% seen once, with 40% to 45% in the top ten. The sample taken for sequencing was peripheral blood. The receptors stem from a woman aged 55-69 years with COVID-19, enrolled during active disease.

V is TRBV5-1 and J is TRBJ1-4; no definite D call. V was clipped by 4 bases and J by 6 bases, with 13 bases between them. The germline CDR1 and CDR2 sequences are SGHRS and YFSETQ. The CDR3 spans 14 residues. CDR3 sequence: CASSPPGSHEKLFF. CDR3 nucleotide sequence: TGCGCCAGCAGCCCACCGGGGAGCCATGAAAAACTGTTTTTT.

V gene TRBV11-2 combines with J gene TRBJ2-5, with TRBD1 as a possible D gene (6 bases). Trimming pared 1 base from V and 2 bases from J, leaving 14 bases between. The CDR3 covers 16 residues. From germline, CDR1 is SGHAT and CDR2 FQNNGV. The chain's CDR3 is CASSLGSGVHQETQYF. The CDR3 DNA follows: TGTGCCAGCAGCTTAGGTTCAGGGGTACATCAAGAGACCCAGTACTTC.

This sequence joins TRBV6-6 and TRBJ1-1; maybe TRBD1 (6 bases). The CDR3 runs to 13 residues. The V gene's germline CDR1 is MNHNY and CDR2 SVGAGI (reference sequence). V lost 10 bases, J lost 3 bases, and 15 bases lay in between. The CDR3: CATLRDIYTEAFF. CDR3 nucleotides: TGTGCCACCCTCCGGGACATCTACACTGAAGCTTTCTTT.

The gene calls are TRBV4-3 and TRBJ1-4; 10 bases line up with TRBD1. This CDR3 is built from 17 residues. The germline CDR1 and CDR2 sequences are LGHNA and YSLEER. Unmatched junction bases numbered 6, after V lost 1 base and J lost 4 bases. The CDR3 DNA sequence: TGCGCCAGCAGCCAAGGACAGGGGGCGGCCCTTAATGAAAAACTGTTTTTT. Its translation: CASSQGQGAALNEKLFF.

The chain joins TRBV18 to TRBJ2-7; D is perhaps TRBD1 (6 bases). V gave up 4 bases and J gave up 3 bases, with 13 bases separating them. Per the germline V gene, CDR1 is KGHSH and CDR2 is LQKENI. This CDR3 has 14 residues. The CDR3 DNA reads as TGTGCCAGCTCACGCGCACAGGGCGGCTACGAGCAGTACTTC. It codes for CASSRAQGGYEQYF. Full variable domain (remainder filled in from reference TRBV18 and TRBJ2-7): NAGVMQNPRHLVRRRGQEARLRCSPMKGHSHVYWYRQLPEEGLKFMVYLQKENIIDESGMPKERFSAEFPKEGPSILRIQQVVRGDSAAYFCASSRAQGGYEQYFGPGTRLTVT.

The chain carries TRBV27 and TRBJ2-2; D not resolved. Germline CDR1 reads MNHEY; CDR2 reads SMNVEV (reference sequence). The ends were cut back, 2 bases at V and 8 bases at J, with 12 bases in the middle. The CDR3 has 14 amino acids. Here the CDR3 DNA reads TGTGCCAGCAGTTTAGAGCCAGTCGGGGGGGAGCTGTTTTTT. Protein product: CASSLEPVGGELFF.

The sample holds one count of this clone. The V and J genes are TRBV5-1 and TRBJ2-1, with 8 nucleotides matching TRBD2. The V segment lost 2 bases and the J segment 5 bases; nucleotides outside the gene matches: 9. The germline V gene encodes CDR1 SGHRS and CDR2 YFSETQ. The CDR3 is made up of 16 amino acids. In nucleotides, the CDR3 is TGCGCCAGCAGCTTTCGGCTGGTAGCGGGAAACAATGAGCAGTTCTTC. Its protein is CASSFRLVAGNNEQFF.

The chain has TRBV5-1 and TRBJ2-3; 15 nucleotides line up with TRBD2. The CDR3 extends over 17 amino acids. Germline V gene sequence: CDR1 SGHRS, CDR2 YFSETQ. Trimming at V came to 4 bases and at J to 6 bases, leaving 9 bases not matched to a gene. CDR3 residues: CASSPTGLAGGSDTQYF. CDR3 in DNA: TGCGCCAGCAGCCCCACGGGACTAGCGGGGGGTTCGGATACGCAGTATTTT.